Reported below is one T cell receptor beta chain. The sample comes from a study of blood T cell repertoires in COVID-19. Study at large: The analysed material was cDNA or gDNA that came from T cells, B-cell-depleted T cells, or PBMCs.

V shed 2 bases and J shed 5 bases, with 13 bases lying between them. Germline lookup yields CDR1 SGHRS and CDR2 YFSETQ. The CDR3 runs 14 residues. Source study methods: For nucleated cells, counts were estimated from reference gene primer amplification. Clones were read by immunoSEQ multiplex PCR, and TCRdb kept only the in-frame ones, dropping some. D and trimming come from the DNA, and the V and J calls and clone size come from that table. The table has approximately 90,000 clones, around nine tenths seen once. This chain connects TRBV5-1 to TRBJ1-2; D is unclear. This receptor was taken from a woman at least 80 years old with acute or convalescent COVID-19. Sequencing used peripheral blood. The CDR3 DNA reads as TGCGCCAGCAGCTTCCGGTCCATAACTTATGGCTACACCTTC. Its protein product is CASSFRSITYGYTF.